These 20 T cell receptor beta chains originate from one sample sequenced in a study of OX40 agonist ivuxolimab in advanced cancers. Clones were sequenced by immunoSEQ multiplex PCR, and TCRdb holds only the in-frame ones, with some missing. The sample lists tens of thousands of clones, 84% occurring once. The material sequenced was CD4+ or CD8+ T cells sorted from blood, taken in a trial of the OX40 agonist ivuxolimab. The receptor source for this set is an adult with an advanced solid tumor such as melanoma, head and neck, liver or kidney cancer.

J is TRBJ1-2 and V is TRBV9; TRBD1 agrees at 10 bases. In germline, CDR1 is SGDLS, CDR2 YYNGEE. Trimming took 0 bases from V and 4 from J; bases not matched to a gene: 15. This CDR3 contains 19 residues. As DNA, the CDR3 is TGTGCCAGCAGCGTAGTAAGCAGGGACAGGGGAGTTTTAGGCTATGGCTACACCTTC. Encoded protein: CASSVVSRDRGVLGYGYTF.

The genes are TRBV4-3 and TRBJ1-1; D remains ambiguous. The CDR3 covers 14 residues. V shed 4 bases and J shed 4 bases, with 13 bases lying between them. Germline loops: CDR1 LGHNA, CDR2 YSLEER. CDR3 amino acids: CASSRNHEGTEAFF. The DNA of the CDR3 is TGCGCCAGCAGCCGAAATCACGAAGGCACTGAAGCTTTCTTT.

This chain joins TRBV5-1 and TRBJ2-2, with D possibly being TRBD1 (6 bases). Germline CDR1 is SGHRS and CDR2 is YFSETQ. CDR3 length equals 14 residues. V shed 1 base and J shed 5 bases, with 9 bases lying between them. CDR3 residues: CASSLQGWTGELFF. CDR3 DNA sequence: TGCGCCAGCAGCTTGCAGGGGTGGACCGGGGAGCTGTTTTTT.

The chain joins TRBV4-3 to TRBJ1-1, with 7 bases matching TRBD1. The ends lost 0 bases at V and 5 bases at J; junction bases unmatched: 6. This CDR3 contains 15 residues. The germline V gene encodes CDR1 LGHNA and CDR2 YSLEER. CDR3 nucleotide sequence: TGCGCCAGCAGCCAAGACCGAGGGGGCGCGACTGAAGCTTTCTTT. Protein product: CASSQDRGGATEAFF.

The table lists this clone with a count of one. This chain links TRBV6-5 with TRBJ1-1; weak D call: TRBD1 (5 bases). The V gene's germline CDR1 is MNHEY and CDR2 SVGAGI. The CDR3 consists of 13 residues. V lost 5 bases to trimming and J lost 5 bases, with 12 bases between them. The CDR3 reads CASSPPAGTEAFF. For the CDR3, the DNA is TGTGCCAGCAGTCCCCCAGCAGGGACTGAAGCTTTCTTT.

Only a few counts were recorded for this clone. The V and J genes are TRBV5-1 and TRBJ2-2; TRBD2 matches at 8 bases. The germline V gene has CDR1 SGHRS and CDR2 YFSETQ. Unmatched junction bases numbered 9, after V lost 4 bases and J lost 4 bases. The CDR3 consists of 16 residues. CDR3 in DNA: TGCGCCAGCAGCGGCGGACTGGCGGGGGGCACCGGGGAGCTGTTTTTT. It codes for CASSGGLAGGTGELFF. Based on the CDR3 plus reference TRBV5-1 and TRBJ2-2, the full variable domain is KAGVTQTPRYLIKTRGQQVTLSCSPISGHRSVSWYQQTPGQGLQFLFEYFSETQRNKGNFPGRFSGRQFSNSRSEMNVSTLELGDSALYLCASSGGLAGGTGELFFGEGSRLTVL.

The chain combines TRBV2 with TRBJ1-5; 8 bases are shared with TRBD1. CDR1 and CDR2 (germline): SNHLY, FYNNEI. V trimming: 5 bases; J trimming: 5 bases; junction bases outside the gene matches: 11. This CDR3 contains 16 residues. The CDR3 sequence: CASSPPGDRFHQPQHF. For the CDR3, the DNA is TGTGCCAGCAGTCCCCCGGGGGACAGGTTCCATCAGCCCCAGCATTTT. Full variable domain (outside the CDR3, taken from reference TRBV2 and TRBJ1-5): EPEVTQTPSHQVTQMGQEVILRCVPISNHLYFYWYRQILGQKVEFLVSFYNNEISEKSEIFDDQFSVERPDGSNFTLKIRSTKLEDSAMYFCASSPPGDRFHQPQHFGDGTRLSIL.

The V and J genes are TRBV7-9 and TRBJ1-1; D not certain. CDR1 is SEHNR, CDR2 FQNEAQ, per germline (reference sequence). V was cut by 3 bases and J by 1 base, with 6 bases left in between. This CDR3 is built from 13 residues. The CDR3 loop reads CASSLNGNTEAFF. CDR3 DNA sequence: TGTGCCAGCAGCTTGAATGGGAACACTGAAGCTTTCTTT.

The J gene is TRBJ1-4, the V gene TRBV7-9; 8 bases map to TRBD1. Looked up from germline, CDR1 is SEHNR and CDR2 is FQNEAQ (reference sequence). The CDR3 is 15 residues long. V shed 5 bases, J shed 5 bases, and the junction held 7 bases outside the gene matches. For the CDR3, the DNA is TGTGCCAGCAGCCTTGGACAGGGAGGGAATGAAAAACTGTTTTTT. Protein sequence: CASSLGQGGNEKLFF.

This clone occurred a few times. The chain links TRBV19 to TRBJ1-5; D gene uncertain. The V gene's germline CDR1 is LNHDA and CDR2 SQIVND (reference sequence). Trimming pared 3 bases from V and 2 bases from J, leaving 8 bases between. CDR3 length: 14 amino acids. CDR3 residues: CASSISTGNQPQHF. The CDR3 DNA follows: TGTGCCAGTAGTATCTCTACAGGCAATCAGCCCCAGCATTTT.

The chain joins TRBV7-8 to TRBJ2-7; possible D gene TRBD2, 6 bases. The V end was cut by 4 bases, the J end by 0 bases, with 16 bases between. Germline CDR1 is SGHVS and CDR2 is FQNEAQ. The CDR3 runs to 16 residues. This CDR3 reads CASSSLPGLSSYEQYF. The CDR3 nucleotides read TGTGCCAGCAGCTCACTCCCGGGACTGAGCTCCTACGAGCAGTACTTC.

The V and J genes are TRBV4-1 and TRBJ1-1; unclear D gene. This CDR3 is built from 15 residues. Per germline, CDR1 MGHRA and CDR2 YSYEKL. V was clipped by 0 bases and J by 0 bases, with 8 bases between them. The CDR3: CASSQEGRLNTEAFF. CDR3 DNA sequence: TGCGCCAGCAGCCAAGAAGGCAGGTTGAACACTGAAGCTTTCTTT.

This clone was counted a few times. The V gene is TRBV2, the J gene TRBJ2-6, with D possibly being TRBD2 (7 bases). Deletions cut 8 bases from V and 9 bases from J, with 20 bases between. This CDR3 contains 15 residues. Per germline, CDR1 SNHLY and CDR2 FYNNEI. The CDR3 DNA sequence: TGTGCCAGCGCCCCTTTCGGGGGGCTGGGCAACGTCCTGACTTTC. This sequence encodes CASAPFGGLGNVLTF.

J is TRBJ2-6 and V is TRBV27, with 8 nucleotides matching TRBD2. CDR3 length equals 19 residues. The V gene end was trimmed by 3 bases and the J gene end by 1 base; junction bases not matched to a gene: 11. The germline V gene encodes CDR1 MNHEY and CDR2 SMNVEV (reference sequence). CDR3: CASSLLNGRGPSGANVLTF. The CDR3 DNA reads TGTGCCAGCAGTTTGCTAAACGGGAGGGGTCCTTCTGGGGCCAACGTCCTGACTTTC.

This clone occurred once. An end of the junction does not agree with germline; a read error may underlie this. This chain links TRBV7-7 with TRBJ2-2, with D possibly being TRBD1 or TRBD2 (5 bases each). The CDR3 length is 13 residues. Germline assignment: CDR1 SSHAT and CDR2 FNYEAQ (reference sequence). The CDR3 DNA reads TGTGCTAGCAGGGCAGGGACGACCGGGGAGCTGTTTTTT. Translation gives CASRAGTTGELFF.

This chain uses TRBV18 with TRBJ2-1; possibly TRBD2 for D (5 bases). Trimming took 1 base from V and 4 from J, leaving 11 bases between them. Germline lookup yields CDR1 KGHSH and CDR2 LQKENI. The CDR3 totals 15 residues. The CDR3 here is CASSPRADGYNEQFF. The CDR3 bases are TGTGCCAGCTCACCACGAGCGGACGGGTACAATGAGCAGTTCTTC.

The gene calls are TRBV5-1 and TRBJ2-2, with TRBD1 identical over 7 bases. In germline, CDR1 is SGHRS, CDR2 YFSETQ. The V gene end was trimmed by 3 bases and the J gene end by 8 bases; junction bases not matched to a gene: 7. The CDR3 is made up of 14 amino acids. This CDR3 is CASSSGTARGELFF. The CDR3 coding sequence is TGCGCCAGCAGCTCCGGGACAGCGAGGGGGGAGCTGTTTTTT. The full variable domain, with the rest looked up from reference TRBV5-1 and TRBJ2-2, is KAGVTQTPRYLIKTRGQQVTLSCSPISGHRSVSWYQQTPGQGLQFLFEYFSETQRNKGNFPGRFSGRQFSNSRSEMNVSTLELGDSALYLCASSSGTARGELFFGEGSRLTVL.

The chain combines TRBV28 with TRBJ2-1; D possibly corresponds to TRBD2 (6 bases). The CDR3 has 14 amino acids. V lost 11 bases and J lost 10, with 24 bases in between. Germline values: CDR1 MDHEN, CDR2 SYDVKM. CDR3 amino acids: CAHRRDARGDEQFF. The CDR3 DNA reads as TGTGCCCATCGGCGGGACGCCCGAGGGGACGAGCAGTTCTTC.

The V gene is TRBV5-1, the J gene TRBJ2-5; 7 bases are a match to TRBD2. The CDR3 runs to 16 residues. Germline values: CDR1 SGHRS, CDR2 YFSETQ. J gave up 5 bases and V 0 bases, and 10 bases lay outside the gene matches. In nucleotides, the CDR3 is TGCGCCAGCAGCTTGGATGGGGGGGGAGCAGGGGAGACCCAGTACTTC. Protein product: CASSLDGGGAGETQYF. The full variable domain, with the rest looked up from reference TRBV5-1 and TRBJ2-5, is KAGVTQTPRYLIKTRGQQVTLSCSPISGHRSVSWYQQTPGQGLQFLFEYFSETQRNKGNFPGRFSGRQFSNSRSEMNVSTLELGDSALYLCASSLDGGGAGETQYFGPGTRLLVL.

V and J are TRBV11-2 and TRBJ2-4; D unclear. CDR3 size: 15 residues. The germline V gene has CDR1 SGHAT and CDR2 FQNNGV. V was pared by 5 bases and J by 0 bases, with 11 bases between. CDR3 nucleotide sequence: TGTGCCAGCAGCCTAGGACCGGTAGCCAAAAACATTCAGTACTTC. Protein: CASSLGPVAKNIQYF.